This is a list of T cell receptor beta chains from one sample in a study of CD8 T cells in ankylosing spondylitis. TCRdb ran MiXCR on the 5' RACE reads and lists one entry per CDR3 protein. Seen here are 250,000 to 400,000 distinct CDR3 sequences, more than 9% observed once, and the top ten hold about 10%. Sequenced: blood, either unsorted or a sorted T cell fraction (not recorded which). Receptors originate from a female donor with ankylosing spondylitis or in good health (not recorded which). Both conserved end residues are part of each CDR3. The D gene is left open where the match is weak. Only part of the rows carry a size: once, few, many, or a class if the clone is expanded.

v_call: TRBV19; j_call: TRBJ2-1; clone_size: few; d_call: -; cdr3_aa: CASTPRLGRSSYNEQFF; cdr3_nt: TGTGCCAGTACCCCTAGGTTGGGGCGGAGCTCCTACAATGAGCAGTTCTTC
v_call: TRBV11-2; j_call: TRBJ2-7; clone_size: few; d_call: -; cdr3_aa: CASSLDQFQYF; cdr3_nt: TGTGCCAGCAGCTTAGATCAGTTCCAGTACTTC
v_call: TRBV9; j_call: TRBJ2-7; clone_size: many; d_call: -; cdr3_aa: CASSFPREQYF; cdr3_nt: TGTGCCAGCAGTTTCCCCCGCGAGCAGTACTTC
v_call: TRBV7-9; j_call: TRBJ2-2; clone_size: many; d_call: -; cdr3_aa: CATQDVGELFF; cdr3_nt: TGTGCCACCCAGGATGTCGGTGAGCTGTTTTTT
v_call: TRBV28; j_call: TRBJ1-3; clone_size: -; d_call: -; cdr3_aa: CASSPYSLLTGNTIYF; cdr3_nt: TGTGCCAGCAGTCCTTACAGCCTCCTCACTGGAAACACCATATATTTT
v_call: TRBV21-1; j_call: TRBJ1-1; clone_size: many; d_call: -; cdr3_aa: CASSKAQQGALNTEAFF; cdr3_nt: TGTGCCAGCAGCAAAGCCCAACAGGGGGCCCTGAACACTGAAGCTTTCTTT
v_call: TRBV7-9; j_call: TRBJ2-2; clone_size: many; d_call: TRBD2; cdr3_aa: CASSLTSGGATGELFF; cdr3_nt: TGTGCCAGCAGCCTGACTAGCGGGGGGGCCACCGGGGAGCTGTTTTTT
v_call: TRBV5-6; j_call: TRBJ2-1; clone_size: -; d_call: TRBD1; cdr3_aa: CASSGIPGQGKNEQFF; cdr3_nt: TGTGCCAGCAGTGGTATACCGGGACAGGGAAAGAATGAGCAGTTCTTC
v_call: TRBV10-2; j_call: TRBJ2-7; clone_size: many; d_call: -; cdr3_aa: CASSEEGSYEQYF; cdr3_nt: TGCGCCAGCAGTGAGGAAGGGTCCTACGAGCAGTACTTC
v_call: TRBV2; j_call: TRBJ2-1; clone_size: few; d_call: -; cdr3_aa: CASSEVRNHEQFF; cdr3_nt: TGTGCCAGCAGTGAAGTTAGGAACCATGAGCAGTTCTTC